Below are 27 T cell receptor beta chains sequenced from a single sample in a study of cytomegalovirus exposure and HLA in healthy donors. Profiling relied on immunoSEQ multiplex PCR, and the TCRdb table lists in-frame clones only, not all of them. The sample holds approximately 160,000 clones, roughly 86% seen once. Sequences were obtained from PBMCs. These TCRs come from a man aged 18 to 29 in good health and CMV-seropositive.

The CDR3 DNA reads as TGCGCCAGCAGCCCAGGACAGGGTTACAATGAGCAGTTCTTC. Translating gives CASSPGQGYNEQFF. The genes are TRBV4-1 and TRBJ2-1, with 8 bases lining up with TRBD1. The germline V gene encodes CDR1 MGHRA and CDR2 YSYEKL. The J segment lost 4 bases and the V segment lost 4 bases, leaving 3 bases of the junction unmatched. This CDR3 is built from 14 residues.

This chain connects TRBV11-3 to TRBJ2-3; 12 bases are a match to TRBD2. Trimming took 4 bases from V and 4 from J; bases not matched to a gene: 9. Per germline, CDR1 SGHNT and CDR2 YENEEA. The CDR3 sequence is 17 residues long. The CDR3 reads CASSSSRLAGVPDTQYF. DNA of the CDR3: TGTGCCAGCAGCTCTTCCCGACTAGCGGGAGTGCCAGATACGCAGTATTTT.

The chain employs TRBV29-1 and TRBJ2-3; no clear D gene. Trimming left V 5 bases short and J 6 bases short, with 12 bases between. CDR3 size: 12 residues. The germline CDR1 and CDR2 sequences are SQVTM and ANQGSEA. The CDR3 DNA sequence: TGCAGCGTTCCCCAGGCGAGCGATACGCAGTATTTT. Translation gives CSVPQASDTQYF.

The V call is TRBV4-1, the J call TRBJ2-1; perhaps TRBD2 as D (5 bases). Per germline, CDR1 MGHRA and CDR2 YSYEKL. V was clipped by 2 bases and J by 4 bases, with 9 bases between them. This CDR3 contains 14 residues. DNA of the CDR3: TGCGCCAGCAGCCAACCCGGACTGTACAATGAGCAGTTCTTC. This sequence encodes CASSQPGLYNEQFF.

The chain links TRBV5-5 to TRBJ2-3; a weak D match, TRBD2 (6 bases). Trimming removed 4 bases at V and 3 bases at J, with 6 bases between. The CDR3 length is 12 residues. Germline loops: CDR1 SGHKS, CDR2 YYEKEE (reference sequence). The CDR3 here is CASSGGTDTQYF. The CDR3 DNA sequence: TGTGCCAGCAGCGGAGGGACAGATACGCAGTATTTT.

Points on this clone: Germline and junction disagree at one end, which may indicate a read error. The chain carries TRBV15 and TRBJ1-2; 9 positions match TRBD1. The CDR3 runs to 16 residues. Germline CDR1 reads LNHNV; CDR2 reads YYDKDF (reference sequence). This CDR3 is CATSRDNRGRDYGYTF. The CDR3 region has the DNA TGTGCCACCAGCCGAGACAACAGGGGGCGAGACTATGGCTACACCTTC.

The sample holds a few counts of this clone. The chain is built from TRBV19 and TRBJ2-7, with TRBD2 identical over 14 bases. In germline, CDR1 is LNHDA, CDR2 SQIVND (reference sequence). The J segment lost 3 bases and the V segment lost 5 bases, leaving 15 bases of the junction unmatched. The CDR3 loop spans 19 amino acids. DNA of the CDR3: TGTGCCAGTAGTCCGACATACCCGGGACTAGCGGGAGACGGCTACGAGCAGTACTTC. Translation: CASSPTYPGLAGDGYEQYF. Full variable domain (remainder filled in from reference TRBV19 and TRBJ2-7): DGGITQSPKYLFRKEGQNVTLSCEQNLNHDAMYWYRQDPGQGLRLIYYSQIVNDFQKGDIAEGYSVSREKKESFPLTVTSAQKNPTAFYLCASSPTYPGLAGDGYEQYFGPGTRLTVT.

V usage is TRBV7-6 and J usage is TRBJ2-7; 11 bases map to TRBD1. CDR3 size: 15 residues. Germline V lookup: CDR1 SGHVS, CDR2 FNYEAQ. V dropped 3 bases and J dropped 4; count of bases not matched to a gene: 5. CDR3 amino acids: CASSLRDRGNYEQYF. CDR3 coding DNA: TGTGCCAGCAGCTTGAGGGACAGGGGGAATTACGAGCAGTACTTC.

The chain uses TRBV27 and TRBJ2-7; tentatively, D is TRBD1 (6 bases). Germline lookup yields CDR1 MNHEY and CDR2 SMNVEV (reference sequence). This CDR3 spans 15 amino acids. The V gene lost 0 bases and the J gene lost 1 base, with 10 bases spanning the gap. The CDR3 reads CASSLSGGGSYEQYF. The DNA for the CDR3 is TGTGCCAGCAGTTTATCAGGGGGTGGGTCCTACGAGCAGTACTTC.

This clone is labeled medium-sized. The sample carries other DNA sequences with the same CDR3. V and J are TRBV6-5 and TRBJ1-5; possible D gene TRBD1, 5 bases. Germline values: CDR1 MNHEY, CDR2 SVGAGI. Trimming stripped 4 bases from V and 1 base from J, with 8 bases between. This CDR3 comprises 14 residues. The CDR3 sequence: CASSSRQSNQPQHF. The CDR3 DNA is TGTGCCAGCAGTTCCCGACAGAGCAATCAGCCCCAGCATTTT.

CDR3 residues: CASKTPGQAYEQYF. The CDR3 DNA reads TGTGCCAGCAAAACACCGGGACAGGCCTACGAGCAGTACTTC. This rearrangement joins TRBV6-5 to TRBJ2-7; 8 bases are shared with TRBD1. The CDR3 consists of 14 residues. V shed 7 bases and J 2 bases; nucleotides not matched to a gene: 7. Germline CDR1 and CDR2: MNHEY and SVGAGI.

The chain links TRBV27 to TRBJ2-3; 12 bases agree with TRBD2. The V gene end was trimmed by 5 bases and the J gene end by 10 bases; junction bases not matched to a gene: 10. The germline V gene encodes CDR1 MNHEY and CDR2 SMNVEV (reference sequence). CDR3 length: 15 residues. CDR3 nucleotides: TGTGCCAGCAGTGAGACTAGCGGGAGAGGAGTGCCGCAGTATTTT. It is translated as CASSETSGRGVPQYF.

The chain has TRBV9 and TRBJ2-5; TRBD2 matches 7 bases. V gave up 0 bases and J gave up 5 bases; unmatched junction bases: 7. The CDR3 is 15 amino acids. The germline V gene has CDR1 SGDLS and CDR2 YYNGEE. The CDR3 spells CASSVGAREGETQYF. In DNA form, the CDR3 reads TGTGCCAGCAGCGTAGGTGCCAGGGAGGGGGAGACCCAGTACTTC.

The V call is TRBV5-4, the J call TRBJ1-2; D is possibly TRBD1 (6 bases). Germline V gives CDR1 SGHNT, CDR2 YYREEE (reference sequence). The CDR3 is 13 amino acids. V was trimmed by 1 base and J by 7 bases, leaving 11 bases between them. CDR3 bases: TGTGCCAGCAGCTTGAGGGGGTCTTCTGGCTACACCTTC. This encodes CASSLRGSSGYTF.

The V call is TRBV11-3, the J call TRBJ1-1, with TRBD1 identical over 8 bases. CDR1 is SGHNT, CDR2 YENEEA, per germline. CDR3 size: 15 residues. Germline trimming cut 4 bases from V and 3 bases from J; bases unmatched to any gene: 7. The CDR3 sequence: CASSSSGGPDTEAFF. Written as DNA, the CDR3 is TGTGCCAGCAGCTCGTCAGGGGGCCCCGACACTGAAGCTTTCTTT. Together with reference TRBV11-3 and TRBJ1-1, the CDR3 gives the full variable domain: EAGVVQSPRYKIIEKKQPVAFWCNPISGHNTLYWYLQNLGQGPELLIRYENEEAVDDSQLPKDRFSAERLKGVDSTLKIQPAELGDSAVYLCASSSSGGPDTEAFFGQGTRLTVV.

The J gene is TRBJ2-2, the V gene TRBV28, with a weak D call TRBD1 (7 bases). This CDR3 contains 15 residues. The germline V and J ends were trimmed by 2 bases and 7 bases, with 14 bases remaining between them. Germline V gene sequence: CDR1 MDHEN, CDR2 SYDVKM. The CDR3 DNA reads TGTGCCAGCAGTTTACCGGCAGGGGGGAACGGGGAGCTGTTTTTT. This encodes CASSLPAGGNGELFF.

The chain is built from TRBV7-8 and TRBJ2-3, with 7 bases identical to TRBD2. V dropped 7 bases and J dropped 2; count of bases not matched to a gene: 6. The CDR3 sequence is 14 residues long. Germline V gene sequence: CDR1 SGHVS, CDR2 FQNEAQ. CDR3: CASMKAGITDTQYF. The DNA of the CDR3 is TGTGCCAGCATGAAAGCGGGAATCACAGATACGCAGTATTTT. The full variable domain, rest sourced from reference TRBV7-8 and TRBJ2-3, is GAGVSQSPRYKVAKRGQDVALRCDPISGHVSLFWYQQALGQGPEFLTYFQNEAQLDKSGLPSDRFFAERPEGSVSTLKIQRTQQEDSAVYLCASMKAGITDTQYFGPGTRLTVL.

The CDR3 here is CASSFGTAQETQYF. The CDR3, as DNA: TGCGCCAGCAGCTTCGGGACAGCCCAAGAGACCCAGTACTTC. This rearrangement joins TRBV5-1 to TRBJ2-5; 7 nucleotides agree with TRBD1. Germline loops: CDR1 SGHRS, CDR2 YFSETQ. J lost 1 base, V lost 2 bases, and 2 bases had no gene match. CDR3 size: 14 residues.

The chain uses TRBV5-4 and TRBJ2-5; weak D call: TRBD2 (5 bases). The germline gives CDR1 SGHNT, CDR2 YYREEE (reference sequence). The CDR3 covers 13 residues. V lost 2 bases and J lost 6, with 11 bases in between. The CDR3 spells CASSFEGRKTQYF. CDR3 in DNA: TGTGCCAGCAGCTTTGAGGGAAGGAAGACCCAGTACTTC.

This clone was counted a single time. The chain is built from TRBV6-1 and TRBJ1-2; 7 nucleotides agree with TRBD1. This CDR3 region has 13 residues. Per the germline V gene, CDR1 is MNHNS and CDR2 is SASEGT. V lost 6 bases and J lost 10; bases outside the gene matches: 11. The DNA for the CDR3 is TGTGCCAGCAGGACCCGGGACAGCGTTTTCTACACCTTC. Translation gives CASRTRDSVFYTF.

The V and J genes are TRBV28 and TRBJ1-1, with no clear D. This CDR3 has 16 amino acids. V was cut by 5 bases and J by 3 bases, with 19 bases left in between. The germline gives CDR1 MDHEN, CDR2 SYDVKM. CDR3 sequence reads: CASSPLGMGEDTEAFF. The CDR3 region has the DNA TGTGCCAGCAGTCCCCTCGGGATGGGAGAGGACACTGAAGCTTTCTTT.

This chain links TRBV13 with TRBJ2-7, with D maybe TRBD1 (6 bases). V was trimmed by 0 bases and J by 9 bases, leaving 15 bases between them. The germline gives CDR1 PRHDT, CDR2 FYEKMQ (reference sequence). This CDR3 has 14 residues. CDR3 in DNA: TGTGCCAGCAGCTTAGGGCAGGGGCCCCGGGGGCAGTACTTC. Residues: CASSLGQGPRGQYF.

The J gene is TRBJ2-1, the V gene TRBV5-1; TRBD2 matches at 9 bases. J was trimmed by 6 bases and V by 0 bases; bases with no gene match: 4. Germline V lookup: CDR1 SGHRS, CDR2 YFSETQ. The CDR3 has 15 residues. Here the CDR3 reads CASSLVAGVGNEQFF. The CDR3 DNA is TGCGCCAGCAGCTTGGTAGCGGGAGTGGGCAATGAGCAGTTCTTC.

This clone was detected once. This chain joins TRBV5-6 and TRBJ1-2, with TRBD1 as a possible D gene (6 bases). The CDR3 sequence is 15 residues long. V lost 4 bases and J 4 bases, leaving 17 bases between the germline ends. The germline V gene encodes CDR1 SGHDT and CDR2 YYEEEE. CDR3 DNA sequence: TGTGCCAGCAGCCTTGGGACACCGGGTACCTATGGCTACACCTTC. Translating it yields CASSLGTPGTYGYTF.

This clone was detected once. This chain connects TRBV29-1 to TRBJ1-2, with D possibly TRBD1 on 6 matching bases. CDR3 length: 12 amino acids. Looked up from germline, CDR1 is SQVTM and CDR2 is ANQGSEA. Deletions cut 7 bases from V and 4 bases from J, with 13 bases between. CDR3 sequence reads: CSARTVLYGYTF. The CDR3 DNA reads TGCAGCGCCCGGACAGTACTCTATGGCTACACCTTC.

J is TRBJ1-1 and V is TRBV28; 7 bases map to TRBD1. The CDR3 has 18 residues. The V segment lost 6 bases and the J segment 4 bases; nucleotides outside the gene matches: 20. Looked up from germline, CDR1 is MDHEN and CDR2 is SYDVKM. The CDR3 coding sequence is TGTGCCAGCAGCATTCTTTTACTCTCAGGGGGACTCGTCACTGAAGCTTTCTTT. Its protein product is CASSILLLSGGLVTEAFF. Full variable domain (remainder filled in from reference TRBV28 and TRBJ1-1): DVKVTQSSRYLVKRTGEKVFLECVQDMDHENMFWYRQDPGLGLRLIYFSYDVKMKEKGDIPEGYSVSREKKERFSLILESASTNQTSMYLCASSILLLSGGLVTEAFFGQGTRLTVV.

The rearrangement joins TRBV7-2 to TRBJ2-1, with 8 bases fitting TRBD2. With V trimmed by 4 bases and J by 5 bases, 1 base remained unmatched. The CDR3 totals 13 residues. The V gene's germline CDR1 is SGHTA and CDR2 FQGNSA. The DNA for the CDR3 is TGTGCCAGCAGCTATAGCGGGGACAATGAGCAGTTCTTC. Translated: CASSYSGDNEQFF.